This T cell receptor (beta chain) comes out of a study of shared clonotypes between healthy human individuals. Study-wide context: Donors had three CD4 naive, three CD4 memory, two CD8 naive and one CD8 memory plate apiece.

As concerns this clone: Its specificity is not known.

Notes on the study in general: Shared across a few donors were around 5% of the naive CD4 clonotypes. Clonotype sharing among donors, it was expected, would be affected by sequencing depth.

Germline V gives CDR1 KGHSH, CDR2 LQKENI. CDR3 size: 16 residues. V shed 3 bases, J shed 2 bases, and the junction held 10 bases outside the gene matches. Replicate PCRs for sorted subsets used 200 ng DNA; this equaled about 30,000 T cell genomes. Only in-frame clones appear in the TCRdb table, and some are missing; sequencing was by immunoSEQ multiplex PCR. The sample has about 2.5 million clones; about 90% are singletons. The chain combines TRBV18 with TRBJ2-7, with 7 bases lining up with TRBD2. Sequencing was done on a sample of naive CD4+ T cells from PBMCs. As to subset: CD45RA+ positively selected. The sequence derives from a young man in good health. Some clones in this sample may be carry-over from other donors' samples. CDR3 in DNA: TGTGCCAGCTCACCCGAGGGAAGCGGGAACCCCTACGAGCAGTACTTC. As protein: CASSPEGSGNPYEQYF.